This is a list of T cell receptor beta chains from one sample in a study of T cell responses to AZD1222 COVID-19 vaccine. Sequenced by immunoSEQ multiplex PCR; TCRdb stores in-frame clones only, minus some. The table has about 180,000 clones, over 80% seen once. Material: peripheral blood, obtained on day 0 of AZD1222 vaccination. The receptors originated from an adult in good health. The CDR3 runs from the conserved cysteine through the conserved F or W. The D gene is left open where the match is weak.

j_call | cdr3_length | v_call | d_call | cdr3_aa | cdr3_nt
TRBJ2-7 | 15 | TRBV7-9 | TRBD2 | CASSRLAGGSYEQYF | TGTGCCAGCAGCCGACTAGCGGGGGGGTCCTACGAGCAGTACTTC
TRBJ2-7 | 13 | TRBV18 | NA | CASSPKETYEQYF | TGTGCCAGCTCACCAAAGGAAACCTACGAGCAGTACTTC
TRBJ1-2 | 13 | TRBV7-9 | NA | CASSRNRAGGYTF | TGTGCCAGCAGTAGAAACCGGGCCGGTGGCTACACCTTC
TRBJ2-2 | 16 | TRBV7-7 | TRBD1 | CASSSTGQINTGELFF | TGTGCCAGCAGCAGTACGGGACAGATAAACACCGGGGAGCTGTTTTTT
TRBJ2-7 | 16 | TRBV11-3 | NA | CASSYGGHGIPYEQYF | TGTGCCAGCAGCTACGGGGGGCACGGTATTCCCTACGAGCAGTACTTC
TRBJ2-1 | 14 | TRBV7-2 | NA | CASSSRTRPNEQFF | TGTGCCAGCAGCTCGAGGACACGGCCCAATGAGCAGTTCTTC
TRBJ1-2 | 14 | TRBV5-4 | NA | CASSLASGNYGYTF | TGTGCCAGCAGCTTGGCTTCCGGTAACTATGGCTACACCTTC
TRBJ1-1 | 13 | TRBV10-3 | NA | CASGGSGVTEAFF | TGTGCCAGCGGGGGTAGTGGGGTCACTGAAGCTTTCTTT
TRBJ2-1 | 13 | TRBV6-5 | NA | CASTTQAHNEQFF | TGTGCCAGCACTACCCAAGCCCACAATGAGCAGTTCTTC
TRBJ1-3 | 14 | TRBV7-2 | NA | CASSLGGFQTTIYF | TGTGCCAGCAGCTTGGGAGGTTTTCAGACCACCATATATTTT
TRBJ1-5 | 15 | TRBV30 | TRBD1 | CAWSVQGGAGQPQHF | TGTGCCTGGAGTGTACAAGGGGGCGCCGGTCAGCCCCAGCATTTT
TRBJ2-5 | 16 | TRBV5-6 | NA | CASSALRGAGSETQYF | TGTGCCAGCAGCGCACTTCGGGGCGCTGGGTCAGAGACCCAGTACTTC
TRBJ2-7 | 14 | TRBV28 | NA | CASTPGQVHYEQYF | TGTGCCAGCACTCCCGGCCAGGTACATTACGAGCAGTACTTC
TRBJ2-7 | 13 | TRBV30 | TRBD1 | CAWSEQGSYEQYF | TGTGCCTGGAGTGAACAGGGGAGCTACGAGCAGTACTTC
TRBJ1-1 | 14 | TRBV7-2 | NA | CASSSEGRSTEAFF | TGTGCCAGCAGCTCGGAGGGTCGAAGCACTGAAGCTTTCTTT
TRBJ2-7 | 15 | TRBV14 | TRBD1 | CASRPTGQGIHEQYF | TGTGCCAGCAGACCAACGGGACAGGGGATCCACGAGCAGTACTTC
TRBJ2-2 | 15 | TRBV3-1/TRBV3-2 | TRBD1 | CASSIRTGRGGELFF | TGTGCCAGCAGCATCCGGACAGGGCGGGGAGGGGAGCTGTTTTTT
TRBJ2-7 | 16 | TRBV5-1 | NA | CASSLGQLISSYEQYF | TGCGCCAGCAGCTTGGGCCAGCTGATATCTTCCTACGAGCAGTACTTC
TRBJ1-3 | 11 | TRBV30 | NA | CAWSPGNTIYF | TGTGCCTGGAGTCCTGGAAACACCATATATTTT
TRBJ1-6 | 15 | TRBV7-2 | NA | CASSLAPASNSPLHF | TGTGCCAGCAGCTTAGCCCCGGCAAGCAATTCACCCCTCCACTTT
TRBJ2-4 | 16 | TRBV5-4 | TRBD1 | CASSRGQGQSGNIQYF | TGTGCCAGCAGCCGAGGACAGGGGCAATCGGGAAACATTCAGTACTTC
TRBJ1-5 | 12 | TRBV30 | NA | CAWSVRNQPQHF | TGTGCCTGGAGTGTACGCAATCAGCCCCAGCATTTT
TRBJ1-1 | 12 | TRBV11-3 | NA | CASSLGAGKAFF | TGTGCCAGCAGCTTAGGTGCAGGGAAAGCTTTCTTT
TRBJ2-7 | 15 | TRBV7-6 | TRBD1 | CASSSRQGLSYEQYF | TGTGCCAGCAGCTCGCGACAGGGTCTGTCCTACGAGCAGTACTTC
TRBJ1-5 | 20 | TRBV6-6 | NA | CASSLHPNFRQINSNQPQHF | TGTGCCAGCAGTCTCCACCCTAATTTTCGACAGATCAATAGCAATCAGCCCCAGCATTTT
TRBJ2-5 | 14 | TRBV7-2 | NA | CASSLDWTEETQYF | TGTGCCAGCAGCTTAGACTGGACAGAAGAGACCCAGTACTTC
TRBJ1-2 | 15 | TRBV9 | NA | CASSAGAGQRGGYTF | TGTGCCAGCAGCGCGGGAGCGGGACAACGTGGTGGCTACACCTTC